A selection of T cell receptor beta chains follows, all from one sample in a study of post-analysis software for immune sequencing data. TCRdb used MiXCR to reprocess the PCR reads, holding one entry per CDR3 protein. The repertoire includes 750,000 to 950,000 distinct CDR3 sequences, about 57% of them detected once, and 4% to 5.5% sits in the top ten. Sequencing was carried out using blood. These receptors were obtained from a girl between 5 and 17 years old with multiple sclerosis. The CDR3 runs from the conserved cysteine through the conserved F or W. The D gene is left open where the match is weak. Clone size is given for some rows only: seen once, a few or many times, or a class if the clone is expanded.

clone size	V gene	J gene	D gene	CDR3 protein	CDR3 DNA
NA	TRBV7-2	TRBJ2-5	NA	CASSLGAGAQTQYF	TGTGCCAGCAGCTTAGGGGCAGGGGCGCAGACCCAGTACTTC
NA	TRBV5-1	TRBJ2-3	NA	CASRSSRTHATGTDTQYF	TGCGCCAGCAGATCTTCCAGGACTCATGCAACGGGAACAGATACGCAGTATTTT
NA	TRBV4-2	TRBJ2-7	NA	CASSQKGTTSYEQYF	TGTGCCAGCAGCCAAAAAGGGACGACCTCCTACGAGCAGTACTTC
NA	TRBV29-1	TRBJ2-7	NA	CSARLLSYEQYF	TGCAGCGCGAGACTTCTCTCCTACGAGCAGTACTTC
NA	TRBV3-1	TRBJ2-1	TRBD2	CASSPLTSGVGNEQFF	TGTGCCAGCAGCCCCCTCACTAGCGGGGTTGGGAATGAGCAGTTCTTC
NA	TRBV12-3/TRBV12-4	TRBJ2-7	TRBD1	CASSNFPGLPGQGAFSYEQYF	TGTGCCAGCTCAAACTTCCCCGGCTTACCGGGACAGGGGGCTTTCTCCTACGAGCAGTACTTC
NA	TRBV15	TRBJ2-7	TRBD1	CATSRASGQGNEQYF	TGTGCCACCAGCAGGGCCTCGGGACAGGGTAACGAGCAGTACTTC
NA	TRBV29-1	TRBJ2-7	NA	CSVRTGISAYEQYF	TGCAGCGTTAGGACTGGGATCAGCGCCTACGAGCAGTACTTC
NA	TRBV12-3/TRBV12-4	TRBJ2-2	NA	CASSIDTGELFF	TGTGCCAGCAGCATAGACACCGGGGAGCTGTTTTTT
NA	TRBV5-1	TRBJ2-7	TRBD2	CASQSGLAGLSSYEQYF	TGCGCCAGCCAATCGGGACTAGCGGGACTAAGCTCCTACGAGCAGTACTTC
NA	TRBV10-3	TRBJ2-7	TRBD2	CAISESRASGGGEQYF	TGTGCCATCAGTGAGTCGCGGGCTAGCGGAGGCGGCGAGCAGTACTTC
NA	TRBV29-1	TRBJ1-4	NA	CSVEDAGRGRGKLFF	TGCAGCGTTGAAGATGCCGGGAGGGGACGGGGAAAACTGTTTTTT
few	TRBV5-1	TRBJ2-5	NA	CASSLGFGRVRGGETQYF	TGCGCCAGCAGCTTGGGTTTCGGCAGGGTCCGGGGTGGAGAGACCCAGTACTTC
NA	TRBV6-1	TRBJ1-6	NA	CASSITPVVAGSSYNSPLHF	TGTGCCAGCAGTATTACACCAGTCGTGGCAGGATCCTCCTATAATTCACCCCTCCACTTT
NA	TRBV12-3/TRBV12-4	TRBJ2-7	NA	CASSPSGKRSYEQYF	TGTGCCAGCAGTCCCTCAGGGAAGCGGTCCTACGAGCAGTACTTC